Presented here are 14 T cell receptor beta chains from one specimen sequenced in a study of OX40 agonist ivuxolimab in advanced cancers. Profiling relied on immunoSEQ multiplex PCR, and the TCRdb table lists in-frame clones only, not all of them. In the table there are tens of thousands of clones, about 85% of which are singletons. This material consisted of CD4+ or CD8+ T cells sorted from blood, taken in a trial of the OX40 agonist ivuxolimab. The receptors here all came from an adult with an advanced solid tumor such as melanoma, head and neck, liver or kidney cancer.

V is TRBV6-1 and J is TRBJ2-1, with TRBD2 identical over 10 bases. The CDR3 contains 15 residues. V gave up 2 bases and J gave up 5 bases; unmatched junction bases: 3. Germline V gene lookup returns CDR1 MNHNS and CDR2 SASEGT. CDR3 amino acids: CASSEKRGGHNEQFF. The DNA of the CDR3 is TGTGCCAGCAGTGAAAAGCGGGGGGGACACAATGAGCAGTTCTTC.

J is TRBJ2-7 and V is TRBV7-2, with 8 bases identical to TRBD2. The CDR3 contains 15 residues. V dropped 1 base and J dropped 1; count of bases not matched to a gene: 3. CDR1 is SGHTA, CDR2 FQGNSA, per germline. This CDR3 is CASSLDGGGSYEQYF. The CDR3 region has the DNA TGTGCCAGCAGCTTAGACGGCGGGGGGTCCTACGAGCAGTACTTC.

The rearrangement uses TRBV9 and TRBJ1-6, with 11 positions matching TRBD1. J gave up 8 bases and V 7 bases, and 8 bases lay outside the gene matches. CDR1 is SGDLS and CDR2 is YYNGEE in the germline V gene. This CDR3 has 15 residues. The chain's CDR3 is CASGRTGGTDSPLHF. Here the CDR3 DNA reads TGTGCCAGCGGCCGGACAGGGGGCACAGATTCACCCCTCCACTTT.

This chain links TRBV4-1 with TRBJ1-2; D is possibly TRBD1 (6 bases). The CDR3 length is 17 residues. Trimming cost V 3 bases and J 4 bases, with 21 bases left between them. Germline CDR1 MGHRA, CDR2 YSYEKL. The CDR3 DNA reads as TGCGCCAGCAGCCACCCCGACGGGGTTACAGGGACCTATGGCTACACCTTC. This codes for CASSHPDGVTGTYGYTF.

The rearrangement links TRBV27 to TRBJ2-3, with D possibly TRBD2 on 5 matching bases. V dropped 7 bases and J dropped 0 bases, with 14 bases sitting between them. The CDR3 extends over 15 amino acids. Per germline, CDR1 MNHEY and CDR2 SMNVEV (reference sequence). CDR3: CASTTRRGSTDTQYF. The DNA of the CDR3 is TGTGCCAGCACCACTAGACGGGGTAGCACAGATACGCAGTATTTT.

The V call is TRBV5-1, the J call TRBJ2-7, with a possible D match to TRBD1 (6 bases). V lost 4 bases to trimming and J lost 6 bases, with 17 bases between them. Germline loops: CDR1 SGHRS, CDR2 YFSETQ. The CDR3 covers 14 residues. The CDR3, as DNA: TGCGCCAGCAGCGACCGGGACACGGCGGCCGAGCAGTACTTC. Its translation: CASSDRDTAAEQYF.

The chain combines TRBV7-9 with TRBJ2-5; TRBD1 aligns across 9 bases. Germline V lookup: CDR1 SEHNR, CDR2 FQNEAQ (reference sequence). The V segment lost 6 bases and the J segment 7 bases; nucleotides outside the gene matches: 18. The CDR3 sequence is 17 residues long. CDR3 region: CASRFGQGNSYTGTQYF. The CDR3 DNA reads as TGTGCCAGCAGATTCGGACAGGGGAATTCCTATACCGGGACCCAGTACTTC.

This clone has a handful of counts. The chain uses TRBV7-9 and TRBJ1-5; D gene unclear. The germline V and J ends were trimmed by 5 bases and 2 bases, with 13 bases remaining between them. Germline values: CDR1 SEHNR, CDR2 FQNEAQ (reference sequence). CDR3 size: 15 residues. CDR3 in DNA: TGTGCCAGCAGCCGTAGCGGGCCGCGCAATCAGCCCCAGCATTTT. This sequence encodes CASSRSGPRNQPQHF.

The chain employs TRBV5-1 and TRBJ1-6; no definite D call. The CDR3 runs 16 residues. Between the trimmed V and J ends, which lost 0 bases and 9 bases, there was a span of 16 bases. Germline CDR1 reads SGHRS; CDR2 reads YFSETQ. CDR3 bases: TGCGCCAGCAGCTTGGGGCAGGCATCCGCGGGTTCACCCCTCCACTTT. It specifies CASSLGQASAGSPLHF.

CDR3 protein: CASRPDRLINTIYF. The CDR3 DNA is TGTGCCAGCAGACCCGACAGGCTAATTAACACCATATATTTT. This chain joins TRBV6-6 and TRBJ1-3; D may be TRBD1 (6 bases). CDR3 length: 14 amino acids. Germline CDR1 MNHNY, CDR2 SVGAGI (reference sequence). Trimming left V 6 bases short and J 7 bases short, with 16 bases between.

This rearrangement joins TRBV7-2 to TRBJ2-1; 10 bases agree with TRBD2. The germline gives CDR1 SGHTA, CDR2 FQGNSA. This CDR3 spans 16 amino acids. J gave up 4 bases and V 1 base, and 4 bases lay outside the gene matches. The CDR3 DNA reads TGTGCCAGCAGCTTAGGAGGGACTAGCGTTTACAATGAGCAGTTCTTC. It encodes CASSLGGTSVYNEQFF.

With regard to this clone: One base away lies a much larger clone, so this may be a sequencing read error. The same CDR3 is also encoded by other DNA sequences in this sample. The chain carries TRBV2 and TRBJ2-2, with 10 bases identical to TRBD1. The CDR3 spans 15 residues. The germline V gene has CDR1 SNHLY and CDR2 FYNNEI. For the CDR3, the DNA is TGTGCTAGCAGTGGGACAGGGGTTGGTACCGGGGAGCTGTTTTTT. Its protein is CASSGTGVGTGELFF.

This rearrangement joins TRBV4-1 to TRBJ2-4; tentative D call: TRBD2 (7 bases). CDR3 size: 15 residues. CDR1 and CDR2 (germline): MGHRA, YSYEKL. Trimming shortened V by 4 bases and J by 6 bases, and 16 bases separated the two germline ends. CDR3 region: CASSLGGQGINIQYF. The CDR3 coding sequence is TGCGCCAGCAGCCTCGGGGGGCAGGGGATAAACATTCAGTACTTC.

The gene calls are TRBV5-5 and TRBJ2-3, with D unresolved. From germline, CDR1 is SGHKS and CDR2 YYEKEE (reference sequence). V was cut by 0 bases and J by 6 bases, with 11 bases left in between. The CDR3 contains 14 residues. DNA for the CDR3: TGTGCCAGCAGCTTGGCAGCCGCTTCGGATACGCAGTATTTT. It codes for CASSLAAASDTQYF.